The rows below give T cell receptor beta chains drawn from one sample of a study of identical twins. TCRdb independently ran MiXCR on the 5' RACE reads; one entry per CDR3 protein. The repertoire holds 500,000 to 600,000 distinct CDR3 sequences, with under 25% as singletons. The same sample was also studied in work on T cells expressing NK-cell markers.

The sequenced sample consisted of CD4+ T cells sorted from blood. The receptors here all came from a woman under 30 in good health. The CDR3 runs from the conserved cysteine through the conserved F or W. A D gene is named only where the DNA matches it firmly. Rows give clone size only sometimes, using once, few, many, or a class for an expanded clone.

CDR3 protein: CASSYHTTGELFF
CDR3 DNA: TGTGCCAGCAGTTACCATACAACCGGGGAGCTGTTTTTT
clone size: -
V gene: TRBV6-2/TRBV6-3
J gene: TRBJ2-2
D gene: -

CDR3 protein: CASSLDRRTDTQYF
CDR3 DNA: TGTGCCAGCAGCCTCGACCGAAGGACAGATACGCAGTATTTT
clone size: few
V gene: TRBV5-6
J gene: TRBJ2-3
D gene: -

CDR3 protein: CASSQERGGGDTGELFF
CDR3 DNA: TGCGCCAGCAGCCAAGAAAGGGGGGGAGGAGATACCGGGGAGCTGTTTTTT
clone size: -
V gene: TRBV4-1
J gene: TRBJ2-2
D gene: -

CDR3 protein: CASSQSSGNEQFF
CDR3 DNA: TGTGCCAGCAGCCAATCCTCGGGGAATGAGCAGTTCTTC
clone size: -
V gene: TRBV3-1
J gene: TRBJ2-1
D gene: -

CDR3 protein: CASRPGGLSGNTIYF
CDR3 DNA: TGTGCCAGCAGACCCGGGGGACTCTCTGGAAACACCATATATTTT
clone size: many
V gene: TRBV2
J gene: TRBJ1-3
D gene: -

CDR3 protein: CASSRGRNEQYF
CDR3 DNA: TGTGCCAGCTCACGGGGAAGAAACGAGCAGTACTTC
clone size: -
V gene: TRBV18
J gene: TRBJ2-7
D gene: -

CDR3 protein: CASSYSPGLQKETQYF
CDR3 DNA: TGTGCCAGCAGTTACTCCCCCGGGTTACAAAAGGAGACCCAGTACTTC
clone size: -
V gene: TRBV6-5
J gene: TRBJ2-5
D gene: -

CDR3 protein: CSVEAAGETQYF
CDR3 DNA: TGCAGCGTTGAGGCAGCAGGGGAGACCCAGTACTTC
clone size: many
V gene: TRBV29-1
J gene: TRBJ2-5
D gene: -

CDR3 protein: CASSYSVRDRGNYEQYF
CDR3 DNA: TGTGCCAGCAGTTACTCCGTTCGGGACAGGGGGAATTACGAGCAGTACTTC
clone size: -
V gene: TRBV6-2/TRBV6-3
J gene: TRBJ2-7
D gene: TRBD1

CDR3 protein: CASRNTGTSGPSSYNEQFF
CDR3 DNA: TGTGCCAGCAGGAACACCGGGACTAGCGGGCCAAGCTCCTACAATGAGCAGTTCTTC
clone size: few
V gene: TRBV6-1
J gene: TRBJ2-1
D gene: TRBD2

CDR3 protein: CASSFDTDTQYF
CDR3 DNA: TGCGCCAGCAGCTTCGACACAGATACGCAGTATTTT
clone size: many
V gene: TRBV5-1
J gene: TRBJ2-3
D gene: -

CDR3 protein: CSVRAKGNTEAFF
CDR3 DNA: TGCAGCGTGAGGGCTAAGGGGAACACTGAAGCTTTCTTT
clone size: -
V gene: TRBV29-1
J gene: TRBJ1-1
D gene: -

CDR3 protein: CASAARLAGRYEQYF
CDR3 DNA: TGTGCCAGCGCGGCCCGACTAGCGGGACGGTACGAGCAGTACTTC
clone size: -
V gene: TRBV27
J gene: TRBJ2-7
D gene: TRBD2

CDR3 protein: CSASTSARANEQYF
CDR3 DNA: TGCAGTGCTAGCACCTCGGCCAGGGCCAACGAGCAGTACTTC
clone size: -
V gene: TRBV20-1
J gene: TRBJ2-7
D gene: -

CDR3 protein: CSVEWRAGGPDTQYF
CDR3 DNA: TGCAGCGTTGAATGGCGTGCGGGGGGGCCCGATACGCAGTATTTT
clone size: -
V gene: TRBV29-1
J gene: TRBJ2-3
D gene: TRBD2

CDR3 protein: CASSPTRGNQPQHF
CDR3 DNA: TGTGCCAGCTCACCCACGCGGGGCAATCAGCCCCAGCATTTT
clone size: -
V gene: TRBV18
J gene: TRBJ1-5
D gene: -

CDR3 protein: CASSGQGSSYEQYF
CDR3 DNA: TGTGCCAGCAGTGGCCAGGGGAGCTCCTACGAGCAGTACTTC
clone size: -
V gene: TRBV6-1
J gene: TRBJ2-7
D gene: -

CDR3 protein: CAIRGTSAPNEQFF
CDR3 DNA: TGTGCCATCAGGGGGACTAGCGCACCGAATGAGCAGTTCTTC
clone size: -
V gene: TRBV10-3
J gene: TRBJ2-1
D gene: TRBD2

CDR3 protein: CASSTRDRGRGDYGYTF
CDR3 DNA: TGTGCCAGCAGCACACGGGACAGGGGGCGTGGAGACTATGGCTACACCTTC
clone size: -
V gene: TRBV9
J gene: TRBJ1-2
D gene: TRBD1

CDR3 protein: CATSSGQGRGANVLTF
CDR3 DNA: TGTGCCACCAGCTCTGGACAGGGGAGAGGGGCCAACGTCCTGACTTTC
clone size: few
V gene: TRBV15
J gene: TRBJ2-6
D gene: TRBD1

CDR3 protein: CASSGTGRTYNEQFF
CDR3 DNA: TGTGCCAGCAGCGGGACAGGGCGTACCTACAATGAGCAGTTCTTC
clone size: few
V gene: TRBV6-1
J gene: TRBJ2-1
D gene: TRBD1